These 21 T cell receptor beta chains came from one sample sequenced in a study of T cell repertoires in cytomegalovirus infection. TCRdb independently ran MiXCR on the reads; one entry per CDR3 protein. The data hold approximately 190,000 distinct CDR3 sequences, with roughly 30% observed a single time. The sequencing sample was made of PBMCs. The origin of the receptors is a human donor in good health (CMV status not recorded). Some clones in this sample may be carry-over from other donors' samples.

In this sample, this clonotype turned up a few times. The chain is built from TRBV7-2 and TRBJ2-2, with 8 positions matching TRBD1. Germline CDR1 reads SGHTA; CDR2 reads FQGNSA. Trimming cost V 3 bases and J 4 bases; bases outside gene matches: 10. This CDR3 spans 17 amino acids. The CDR3 sequence: CASSFGGRGRTTGELFF. DNA for the CDR3: TGTGCCAGCAGCTTCGGGGGCAGGGGGCGCACCACCGGGGAGCTGTTTTTT.

V usage is TRBV7-2 and J usage is TRBJ1-1, with 8 bases matching TRBD1. Germline values: CDR1 SGHTA, CDR2 FQGNSA. The V and J ends lost 4 bases and 6 bases, in that order; junction bases with no gene match: 10. This CDR3 has 15 residues. This chain's CDR3 is CASSYPPTGDPEAFF. The CDR3 DNA sequence: TGTGCCAGCAGCTATCCACCGACAGGGGATCCTGAAGCTTTCTTT.

This clonotype was seen a few times. The J gene is TRBJ2-2, the V gene TRBV6-1; 7 nucleotides match TRBD2. Germline V gene sequence: CDR1 MNHNS, CDR2 SASEGT. Trimming at V came to 6 bases and at J to 4 bases, leaving 8 bases not matched to a gene. This CDR3 contains 15 residues. The CDR3 sequence: CASSERGGGTGELFF. DNA of the CDR3: TGTGCCAGCAGCGAGCGGGGAGGAGGCACCGGGGAGCTGTTTTTT.

This clonotype was counted between two and nine times. The chain links TRBV12-3 or TRBV12-4 to TRBJ2-1, with a tentative D call TRBD1 (7 bases). The CDR3 totals 15 residues. V dropped 5 bases and J dropped 13 bases, with 24 bases sitting between them. The CDR3 reads CASSLRQGRESGQFF. CDR3 coding DNA: TGTGCCAGCAGTCTCCGACAGGGACGGGAGTCTGGACAGTTCTTC.

The chain employs TRBV2 and TRBJ2-5, with 10 bases aligning to TRBD1. J gave up 6 bases and V 7 bases, and 2 bases lay outside the gene matches. The germline V gene has CDR1 SNHLY and CDR2 FYNNEI. The CDR3 length is 12 residues. The CDR3 DNA reads TGTGCCAGCAAGGGACAGGGGCAGACCCAGTACTTC. This encodes CASKGQGQTQYF. The variable domain in full, with the rest retrieved from reference TRBV2 and TRBJ2-5, is EPEVTQTPSHQVTQMGQEVILRCVPISNHLYFYWYRQILGQKVEFLVSFYNNEISEKSEIFDDQFSVERPDGSNFTLKIRSTKLEDSAMYFCASKGQGQTQYFGPGTRLLVL.

The chain is built from TRBV7-3 and TRBJ1-1; a weak D match, TRBD1 (6 bases). The CDR3 runs to 15 residues. V was trimmed by 8 bases and J by 4 bases, leaving 20 bases between them. In germline, CDR1 is SGHTA, CDR2 FQGTGA. The DNA of the CDR3 is TGTGCCAGCCTCTCTGGCGGGGGGCGAAGCACTGAAGCTTTCTTT. This codes for CASLSGGGRSTEAFF.

A few counts support this clonotype. The V and J genes are TRBV20-1 and TRBJ1-4, with TRBD1 identical over 8 bases. This CDR3 contains 14 residues. The trim removed 6 bases at V and 8 bases at J, leaving 11 bases unmatched. The V gene's germline CDR1 is DFQATT and CDR2 SNEGSKA (reference sequence). The CDR3 loop is CSAVDGQGGEKLFF. The CDR3 nucleotides read TGCAGTGCCGTCGATGGACAGGGAGGAGAAAAACTGTTTTTT.

This clonotype was recorded at least ten times. The chain couples TRBV7-8 to TRBJ1-2; TRBD1 is a possible D gene (5 bases). This CDR3 contains 13 residues. Germline V CDR1 and CDR2: SGHVS, FQNEAQ. Trimming took 5 bases from V and 5 from J, leaving 12 bases between them. In nucleotides, the CDR3 is TGTGCCAGCAGCCGGGGGGGGATGTATGGCTACACCTTC. It encodes CASSRGGMYGYTF.

This clonotype has more than one count but fewer than ten. The chain uses TRBV28 and TRBJ1-1; tentatively, D is TRBD1 (5 bases). Germline lookup yields CDR1 MDHEN and CDR2 SYDVKM. Trimming stripped 1 base from V and 6 bases from J, with 12 bases between. The CDR3 is 14 residues long. CDR3 bases: TGTGCCAGCAGTTTATTTGGGGGGTCCCCTGAAGCTTTCTTT. The encoded protein is CASSLFGGSPEAFF.

This chain links TRBV19 with TRBJ2-1, with D perhaps assigned TRBD1 or TRBD2 (5 bases each). Germline-derived CDR1 and CDR2 are LNHDA and SQIVND (reference sequence). With 2 bases removed from V and 3 bases from J, the gap between germline ends came to 11 bases. The CDR3 is 15 residues long. The CDR3 bases are TGTGCCAGTAGTATACTAGGGGACCTCTACAATGAGCAGTTCTTC. It translates to CASSILGDLYNEQFF.

The V gene is TRBV27, the J gene TRBJ2-2, with a weak D call TRBD1 (5 bases). Germline CDR1 is MNHEY and CDR2 is SMNVEV (reference sequence). Trimming took 3 bases from V and 6 from J, leaving 5 bases between them. The CDR3 has 12 residues. CDR3: CASSLGPGELFF. The CDR3 coding sequence is TGTGCCAGCAGTTTGGGGCCCGGGGAGCTGTTTTTT.

The chain couples TRBV7-6 to TRBJ2-7; D is possibly TRBD2 (5 bases). Germline lookup yields CDR1 SGHVS and CDR2 FNYEAQ. This CDR3 comprises 16 residues. The V and J ends lost 4 bases and 0 bases respectively, with 16 bases between them. CDR3 protein: CASSSNRDMSSYEQYF. CDR3 sequence (DNA): TGTGCCAGCAGCTCGAACCGGGATATGAGCTCCTACGAGCAGTACTTC.

This clonotype was counted only a few times. One end of the junction is discordant with germline, which a read error may explain. The chain has TRBV7-2 and TRBJ2-3, with 15 bases aligning to TRBD2. The CDR3 extends over 17 amino acids. Germline loops: CDR1 SGHTA, CDR2 FQGNSA. The CDR3 protein is CASSSPGTSGGTGTQYF. The CDR3 coding sequence is TGTGCCAGCAGCTCTCCCGGGACTAGCGGGGGGACAGGTACGCAGTATTTT.

The chain carries TRBV7-9 and TRBJ1-2; D is perhaps TRBD1 (6 bases). Germline CDR1 and CDR2: SEHNR and FQNEAQ (reference sequence). This CDR3 region has 15 residues. Trimming cost V 0 bases and J 6 bases, with 14 bases left between them. CDR3 amino acids: CASSLAVGTWNGYTF. In DNA form, the CDR3 reads TGTGCCAGCAGCTTAGCCGTCGGGACATGGAATGGCTACACCTTC.

This clonotype has just a few counts. The chain has TRBV11-2 and TRBJ1-2, with D possibly TRBD1 on 5 matching bases. V gave up 1 base and J gave up 2 bases, with 8 bases separating them. The CDR3 has 14 amino acids. The germline V gene encodes CDR1 SGHAT and CDR2 FQNNGV. The DNA of the CDR3 is TGTGCCAGCAGCTTAGGGGCAGGGAACTATGGCTACACCTTC. It translates to CASSLGAGNYGYTF.

The rearrangement joins TRBV7-9 to TRBJ2-7; possibly TRBD2 for D (5 bases). Trimming shortened V by 5 bases and J by 1 base, and 12 bases separated the two germline ends. Germline V gives CDR1 SEHNR, CDR2 FQNEAQ (reference sequence). The length of the CDR3 is 14 residues. CDR3 bases: TGTGCCAGCAGCCGCGCGGGCGGTTCCTACGAGCAGTACTTC. This codes for CASSRAGGSYEQYF. Full variable domain (missing parts from reference TRBV7-9 and TRBJ2-7): DTGVSQNPRHKITKRGQNVTFRCDPISEHNRLYWYRQTLGQGPEFLTYFQNEAQLEKSRLLSDRFSAERPKGSFSTLEIQRTEQGDSAMYLCASSRAGGSYEQYFGPGTRLTVT.

This clonotype was detected ten times or more. This chain connects TRBV6-2 or TRBV6-3 to TRBJ2-3, with D perhaps being TRBD1 or TRBD2 (6 bases each). The CDR3 contains 16 residues. V was clipped by 2 bases and J by 2 bases, with 14 bases between them. Germline CDR1 is MNHEY and CDR2 is SVGEGT. The CDR3 is CASSYGTGRSTDTQYF. The CDR3 bases are TGTGCCAGCAGTTACGGAACAGGGAGGTCCACAGATACGCAGTATTTT.

This clonotype was seen a handful of times. The V call is TRBV4-1, the J call TRBJ2-3, with D perhaps matching TRBD1 (5 bases). Germline V CDR1 and CDR2: MGHRA, YSYEKL. The CDR3 loop spans 16 amino acids. Trimming cost V 1 base and J 0 bases, with 11 bases left between them. The CDR3 is CASSQGQLSSTDTQYF. The CDR3 DNA is TGCGCCAGCAGCCAAGGACAGTTATCTAGCACAGATACGCAGTATTTT.

This chain connects TRBV20-1 to TRBJ2-1; possible D gene TRBD1, 6 bases. The CDR3 length is 12 residues. V gave up 5 bases and J gave up 6 bases, with 11 bases separating them. CDR1 is DFQATT and CDR2 is SNEGSKA in the germline V gene (reference sequence). The CDR3 DNA is TGCAGTGCTCCGCGGACAGCCAATGAGCAGTTCTTC. Its translation: CSAPRTANEQFF.

The rearrangement uses TRBV7-9 and TRBJ1-6; 7 positions match TRBD1. Germline CDR1 SEHNR, CDR2 FQNEAQ (reference sequence). The ends lost 4 bases at V and 5 bases at J; junction bases unmatched: 8. CDR3 length: 16 amino acids. The CDR3 loop reads CASSSGGAFDNSPLHF. The CDR3 region has the DNA TGTGCCAGCAGCTCAGGGGGGGCATTCGATAATTCACCCCTCCACTTT.

The V gene is TRBV5-6, the J gene TRBJ1-1; TRBD1 is a possible D gene (5 bases). In germline, CDR1 is SGHDT, CDR2 YYEEEE. Trimming pared 5 bases from V and 5 bases from J, leaving 13 bases between. CDR3 length: 13 amino acids. The CDR3 protein is CASRGGPGTEAFF. The CDR3 nucleotides are TGTGCCAGCAGGGGGGGACCGGGGACTGAAGCTTTCTTT.